This TCR beta chain was found in a study of T-cell memory formation after mild COVID-19. Overall study results and limits: Memory sampled before infection contained some responding clones, suggesting cross-reactive memory joined. Contracting CD4+ clones were located mainly in CM and EM, and CD8+ clones in EMRA.

On this clonotype itself: The antigen is unknown.

In TCRdb, the 5' RACE reads were re-called with MiXCR into one record per CDR3 protein. The table includes some 270,000 distinct CDR3 sequences, about 16% detected once. Per germline, CDR1 DFQATT and CDR2 SNEGSKA (reference sequence). CDR3 length: 13 amino acids. Trimming took 1 base from V and 3 from J, leaving 7 bases between them. The source material was PBMCs or a T cell subset sorted from them (not recorded which). The chain joins TRBV20-1 to TRBJ1-5; D not resolved. This sequence was found in an adult woman who had mild COVID-19 (a few samples of this study predate the infection). Cell type and time point are not known. Here the CDR3 DNA reads TGCAGTGCTAGAGGTTCGAACAATCAGCCCCAGCATTTT. Encoded protein: CSARGSNNQPQHF.